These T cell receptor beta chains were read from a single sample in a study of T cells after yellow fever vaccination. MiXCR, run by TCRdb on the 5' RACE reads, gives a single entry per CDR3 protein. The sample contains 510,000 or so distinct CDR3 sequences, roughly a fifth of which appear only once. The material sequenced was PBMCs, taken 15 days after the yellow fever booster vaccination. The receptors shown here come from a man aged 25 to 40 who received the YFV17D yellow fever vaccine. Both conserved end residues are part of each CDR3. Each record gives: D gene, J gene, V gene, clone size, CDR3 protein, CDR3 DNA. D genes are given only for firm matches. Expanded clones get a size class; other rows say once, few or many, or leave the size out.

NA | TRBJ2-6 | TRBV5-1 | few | CASRGGGANVLTF | TGCGCCAGCAGGGGAGGTGGGGCCAACGTCCTGACTTTC
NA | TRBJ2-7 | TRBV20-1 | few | CSARDFTGTYEQYF | TGCAGTGCTAGAGATTTCACAGGCACCTACGAGCAGTACTTC
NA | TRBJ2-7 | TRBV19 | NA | CASTLSVGGDYEQYF | TGTGCCAGTACCCTCTCTGTGGGGGGTGACTACGAGCAGTACTTC
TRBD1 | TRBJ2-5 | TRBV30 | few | CASRDRAETQYF | TGTGCCTCCCGGGACAGAGCAGAGACCCAGTACTTC
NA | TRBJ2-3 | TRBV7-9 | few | CASSLIYTDTQYF | TGTGCCAGCAGCTTAATCTACACAGATACGCAGTATTTT
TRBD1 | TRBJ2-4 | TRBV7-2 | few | CASSPRGRVAKNIQYF | TGTGCCAGCAGCCCCAGGGGGCGTGTGGCCAAAAACATTCAGTACTTC
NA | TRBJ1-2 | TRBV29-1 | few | CSVEYSQYGYTF | TGCAGCGTTGAGTACAGCCAATATGGCTACACCTTC
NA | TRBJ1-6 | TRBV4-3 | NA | CASSQDTGVNSPLHF | TGCGCCAGCAGCCAAGATACTGGTGTTAATTCACCCCTCCACTTT
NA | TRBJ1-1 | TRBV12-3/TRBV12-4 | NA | CASSSQWGQGAFF | TGTGCCAGCAGCTCTCAGTGGGGGCAGGGAGCTTTCTTT
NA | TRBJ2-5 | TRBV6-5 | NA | CASSYSWALQETQYF | TGTGCCAGCAGTTACTCCTGGGCATTACAAGAGACCCAGTACTTC
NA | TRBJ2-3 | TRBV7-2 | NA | CASSSGLLPLDTQYF | TGTGCCAGCAGCTCGGGACTCCTTCCATTAGATACGCAGTATTTT
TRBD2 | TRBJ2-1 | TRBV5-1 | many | CASSLGERGGEQFF | TGCGCCAGCAGCTTGGGAGAACGCGGGGGGGAGCAGTTCTTC
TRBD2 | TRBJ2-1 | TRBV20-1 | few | CSAILAGVLVEQFF | TGCAGTGCGATACTAGCGGGAGTGTTGGTTGAGCAGTTCTTC
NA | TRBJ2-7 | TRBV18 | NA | CASSSEIASEQYF | TGTGCCAGCTCATCGGAAATTGCGTCCGAGCAGTACTTC
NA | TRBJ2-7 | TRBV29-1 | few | CSVGTSIEQYF | TGCAGCGTGGGGACCTCGATAGAGCAGTACTTC
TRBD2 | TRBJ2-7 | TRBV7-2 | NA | CASIPTSGRNTEQYF | TGTGCCAGCATCCCGACTAGCGGGAGAAACACCGAGCAGTACTTC
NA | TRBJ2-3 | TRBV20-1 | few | CSARIGPLGSSTDTQYF | TGCAGTGCTAGGATCGGCCCGCTCGGATCGAGCACAGATACGCAGTATTTT
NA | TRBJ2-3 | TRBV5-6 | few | CASSLPYGTRYESDTQYF | TGTGCCAGCAGCTTACCCTACGGGACCAGGTATGAGTCAGATACGCAGTATTTT
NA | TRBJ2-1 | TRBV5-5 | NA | CASSLSPGPYNEQFF | TGTGCCAGCAGCTTGTCACCGGGGCCATACAATGAGCAGTTCTTC
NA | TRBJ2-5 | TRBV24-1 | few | CATSDPPSGVETQETQYF | TGTGCCACCAGTGATCCCCCTTCCGGTGTAGAGACCCAAGAGACCCAGTACTTC
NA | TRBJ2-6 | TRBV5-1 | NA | CASSLDPGSGANVLTF | TGCGCCAGCAGCCTGGATCCCGGATCTGGGGCCAACGTCCTGACTTTC
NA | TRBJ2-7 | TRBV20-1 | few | CSARQVRGYEQYF | TGCAGTGCTCGCCAAGTCAGGGGCTACGAGCAGTACTTC
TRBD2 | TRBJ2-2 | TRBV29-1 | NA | CSVSSGTNTGELFF | TGCAGCGTTTCTAGCGGGACGAACACCGGGGAGCTGTTTTTT
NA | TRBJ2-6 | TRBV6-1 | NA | CASTDQGSGANVLTF | TGTGCCAGCACAGACCAGGGGAGTGGGGCCAACGTCCTGACTTTC
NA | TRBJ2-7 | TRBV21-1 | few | CASSKSGLAGRRYYEQYF | TGTGCCAGCAGCAAGAGTGGACTAGCGGGAAGGCGTTACTACGAGCAGTACTTC
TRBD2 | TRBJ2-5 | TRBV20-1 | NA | CSALRGTRLETQYF | TGCAGTGCTCTGCGCGGGACTAGGCTAGAGACCCAGTACTTC
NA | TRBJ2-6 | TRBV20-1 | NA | CSVQRGANVLTF | TGCAGTGTTCAACGGGGGGCCAACGTCCTGACTTTC
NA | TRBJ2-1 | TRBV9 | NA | CASSVELRPNEQFF | TGTGCCAGCAGCGTAGAGTTGCGGCCCAATGAGCAGTTCTTC
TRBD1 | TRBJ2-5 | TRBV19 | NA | CASSSRQGKSKETQYF | TGTGCCAGTAGTAGCAGACAGGGTAAATCCAAAGAGACCCAGTACTTC
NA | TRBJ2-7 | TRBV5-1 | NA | CASSLLAEYEQYF | TGCGCCAGCAGCTTGTTGGCGGAATACGAGCAGTACTTC
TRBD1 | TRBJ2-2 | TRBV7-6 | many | CASSSYRGRVGELFF | TGTGCCAGCAGCTCCTACAGGGGGCGCGTCGGGGAGCTGTTTTTT
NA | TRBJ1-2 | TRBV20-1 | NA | CSASDVNYGYTF | TGCAGTGCTAGTGACGTAAACTATGGCTACACCTTC
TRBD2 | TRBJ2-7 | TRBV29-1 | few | CSVLSSGTYEQYF | TGCAGCGTTTTGTCTAGCGGGACCTACGAGCAGTACTTC
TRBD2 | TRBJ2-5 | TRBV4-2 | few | CASSQEPSGRGETQYF | TGTGCCAGCAGCCAAGAGCCTAGCGGGCGAGGGGAGACCCAGTACTTC
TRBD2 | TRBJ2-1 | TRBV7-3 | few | CASSLTLAGASEQFF | TGTGCCAGCAGCTTAACGTTGGCGGGAGCCAGTGAGCAGTTCTTC
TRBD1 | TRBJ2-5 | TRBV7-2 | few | CASSSFGTDRREAQYF | TGTGCCAGCAGCTCCTTCGGGACAGATAGGAGAGAGGCCCAGTACTTC
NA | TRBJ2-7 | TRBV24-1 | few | CATSDRDSPQYF | TGTGCCACCAGTGACAGAGACAGTCCGCAGTACTTC
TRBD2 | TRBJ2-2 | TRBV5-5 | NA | CASSGGLAGAITGELFF | TGTGCCAGCAGCGGGGGACTAGCGGGAGCCATCACCGGGGAGCTGTTTTTT
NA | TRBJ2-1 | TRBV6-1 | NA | CASRELAVSYNEQFF | TGTGCCAGCAGGGAGTTAGCGGTCTCCTACAATGAGCAGTTCTTC
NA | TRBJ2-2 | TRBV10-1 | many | CASSERETELFF | TGCGCCAGCAGTGAGAGGGAGACGGAGCTGTTTTTT
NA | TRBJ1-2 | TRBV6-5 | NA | CASSYKGAYTF | TGTGCCAGCAGTTACAAGGGCGCCTACACCTTC
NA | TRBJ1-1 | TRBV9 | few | CASSGGGGKDTEAFF | TGTGCCAGCAGCGGTGGGGGGGGGAAGGACACTGAAGCTTTCTTT
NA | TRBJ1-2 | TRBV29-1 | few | CSVGSLEQLGYTF | TGCAGCGTTGGGTCGCTGGAACAGTTAGGCTACACCTTC
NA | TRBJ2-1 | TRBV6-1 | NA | CASSEAADSKFF | TGTGCCAGCAGTGAAGCTGCGGACTCGAAGTTCTTC
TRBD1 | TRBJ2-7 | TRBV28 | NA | CAHNRGSYEQYF | TGTGCCCACAACAGGGGAAGCTACGAGCAGTACTTC
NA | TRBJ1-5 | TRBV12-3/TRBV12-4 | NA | CASSLSEQTQPQHF | TGTGCCAGCAGTTTGTCTGAGCAAACCCAGCCCCAGCATTTT
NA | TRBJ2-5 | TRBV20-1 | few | CSANREYKETQYF | TGCAGTGCCAACCGGGAATATAAAGAGACCCAGTACTTC